This T cell receptor beta chain was documented in a study of monozygotic twins with inflammatory bowel disease. Study-level results: IBD patients shared fewer clonotypes with others than healthy twins, especially with disease activity.

As concerns this clonotype: As yet, its antigen is unknown.

A 6-nucleotide sample barcode was carried by the UMIs, which template switching added. After re-calling the 5' RACE reads, TCRdb lists one entry per CDR3 protein, DNA absent. Its listing shows 150,000 to 200,000 distinct CDR3 sequences. Germline V lookup: CDR1 MDHEN, CDR2 SYDVKM. The CDR3 has 15 amino acids. The chain uses TRBV28 and TRBJ1-1; TCRdb returns TRBD1, unconfirmable since there is no DNA. The material sequenced was blood. This receptor was identified in a human donor with ulcerative colitis or Crohn's disease, or a healthy co-twin of an affected twin (not recorded which). Here the CDR3 reads CASSLETDQNTEAFF. Full variable domain (missing parts from reference TRBV28 and TRBJ1-1): DVKVTQSSRYLVKRTGEKVFLECVQDMDHENMFWYRQDPGLGLRLIYFSYDVKMKEKGDIPEGYSVSREKKERFSLILESASTNQTSMYLCASSLETDQNTEAFFGQGTRLTVV.